The source of this T cell receptor beta chain is a study of blood T cell repertoires in COVID-19. Study overall: From T cells, B-cell-depleted T cells, or PBMCs came the material, which was cDNA or gDNA.

TCRdb's table, derived via immunoSEQ multiplex PCR, lists solely in-frame clones and lacks some. The sample has approximately 260,000 clones; 70% to 90% are singletons. Clinical histories supplied by participants themselves formed the basis of cohort assignment. The ends were cut back, 5 bases at V and 7 bases at J, with 21 bases in the middle. This CDR3 contains 16 residues. Germline V gives CDR1 MDHEN, CDR2 SYDVKM. The genes are TRBV28 and TRBJ1-5; D is undetermined. The sample was PBMCs or T cells enriched from blood (not recorded which). This receptor was obtained from a woman aged 40-49 years with acute COVID-19. CDR3 DNA: TGTGCCAGCAGTAGTCGGAGGGTATGGGATGGGCAGCCCCAGCATTTT. Its protein is CASSSRRVWDGQPQHF.